This T cell receptor beta chain was obtained from a study of blood T cells in healthy people across ages. About the research overall: The template switching approach captured approximately one barcoded beta molecule for every two T cells.

A single count supports this clonotype. Primed by a sample-barcoded 5' primer and a J-beta primer mix, a second PCR proceeded for about 6 to 11 cycles. Every cDNA molecule carried a tag from a template-switch adaptor bearing 12 random nucleotides. From the 5' RACE reads, TCRdb called clonotypes with MiXCR, one entry per CDR3 protein. The data contain hundreds of thousands of distinct CDR3 sequences, 21% of them singletons. CDR3 size: 15 residues. V gave up 0 bases and J gave up 4 bases, with 12 bases separating them. Germline CDR1 is LNHNV and CDR2 is YYDKDF (reference sequence). This TCR was recovered from a man in his 70s in good health. Sequencing was carried out using blood. The chain carries TRBV15 and TRBJ2-5; possibly TRBD2 for D (6 bases). The CDR3 DNA sequence: TGTGCCACCAGCAGAGAAGTGGGGCGGGGAGAGACCCAGTACTTC. The encoded protein is CATSREVGRGETQYF.